Shown below are 23 T cell receptor beta chains from a single sample sequenced in a study of regulatory T cells in long-lasting Graves disease (dated by TCRdb to 2020 to 2022). Library preparation used multiplex PCR. Sequencing instrument: Illumina HiSeq 4000. CDR3 regions were amplified by Arm-PCR with iRepertoire HTBI primers to construct TCR beta libraries. TCRdb itself trimmed the public reads at Q25 with fastp, ran MiXCR and retained productive beta chains. One record per CDR3 amino acid sequence lists the most common genes and DNA. The sample yields a few hundred thousand distinct CDR3 sequences; 20% were counted once. Clones ranked in the top ten supply approximately 15% of the sample. According to the study, the label for this sample's time point signals: newly diagnosed GD, antithyroid drugs for less than 3 months. RNA was extracted from PBMCs in TRIzol for both TCR sequencing and RNA sequencing.

This specimen was peripheral blood mononuclear cells (PBMCs), taken at new diagnosis, from a patient treated with antithyroid drugs. The receptors come from a female donor with Graves disease.

This clonotype occurred a few times. The rearrangement uses TRBV7-9 and TRBJ1-4; unclear D gene. There are 15 residues in the CDR3. Germline V gives CDR1 SEHNR, CDR2 FQNEAQ (reference sequence). The ends were cut back, 4 bases at V and 7 bases at J, with 16 bases in the middle. CDR3 nucleotides: TGTGCCAGCAGCTCCCGCGAGTCAATCGGTGAAAAACTGTTTTTT. Amino acid sequence: CASSSRESIGEKLFF.

This clonotype was observed a few times. The genes are TRBV24-1 and TRBJ2-2; 7 bases map to TRBD2. The CDR3 has 14 residues. V lost 10 bases and J lost 4; bases outside the gene matches: 8. Germline V gene sequence: CDR1 KGHDR, CDR2 SFDVKD. CDR3 DNA: TGTGCCACTAGGGGCGGGAGAGGCACCGGGGAGCTGTTTTTT. Translated: CATRGGRGTGELFF.

This clonotype was detected once. This sequence joins TRBV20-1 and TRBJ1-2; 7 bases match TRBD1. Per germline, CDR1 DFQATT and CDR2 SNEGSKA (reference sequence). The V segment lost 6 bases and the J segment 4 bases; nucleotides outside the gene matches: 11. The CDR3 consists of 14 residues. The CDR3 sequence: CSAPRQGRTYGYTF. The DNA of the CDR3 is TGCAGTGCGCCTAGACAGGGTCGTACCTATGGCTACACCTTC.

As to this clonotype: A read error may explain this, as a much larger clone is one base away. V and J are TRBV6-1 and TRBJ1-1; possibly TRBD1 for D (5 bases). The CDR3 consists of 13 residues. Germline CDR1 reads MNHNS; CDR2 reads SASEGT. The DNA of the CDR3 is TGTGCCAGCAGACCCGACAGTTCCGCTGAAGCTTCCTTT. Its protein is CASRPDSSAEASF.

For this clonotype: This probably arose from a read error, given a far larger clone one base away. This chain links TRBV7-9 with TRBJ2-1; TRBD2 matches at 13 bases. CDR3 size: 17 residues. Per germline, CDR1 SEHNR and CDR2 FQNEAQ (reference sequence). The CDR3 loop is CASSLAGRTSGSGEQLF. The CDR3 DNA reads as TGTGCCAGCAGCTTAGCGGGGCGGACTAGCGGGAGTGGTGAGCAGCTCTTC.

Details on this clonotype: This may arise from a read error, as a much more abundant clone is one base away. This chain links TRBV10-3 with TRBJ2-5; 8 nucleotides match TRBD1. Trimming removed 5 bases from V and 5 bases from J; junction bases left unmatched: 7. The CDR3 has 14 residues. CDR1 is ENHRY, CDR2 SYGVKD, per germline. In DNA form, the CDR3 reads TGTGCCATCAGTTACTCGACAGGGGTGGAGACCCAGTACTTC. This codes for CAISYSTGVETQYF.

This clonotype was seen at least ten times. The chain is built from TRBV7-2 and TRBJ2-7, with 7 bases fitting TRBD1. This CDR3 has 14 amino acids. Germline V gene data show CDR1 as SGHTA and CDR2 as FQGNSA. With V trimmed by 1 base and J by 2 bases, 2 bases remained unmatched. For the CDR3, the DNA is TGTGCCAGCAGCTTAGTACAGGGGACCTACGAGCAGTACTTC. It yields the protein CASSLVQGTYEQYF.

This clonotype was detected many times. This CDR3 is CASSRGGRDTGELFF. CDR3 sequence (DNA): TGTGCCAGCAGTCGTGGGGGGCGCGACACCGGGGAGCTGTTTTTT. This sequence joins TRBV12-3 or TRBV12-4 and TRBJ2-2; D could derive from TRBD1 or TRBD2 (6 bases each). CDR3 length: 15 residues. Deletions cut 5 bases from V and 3 bases from J, with 13 bases between.

This clonotype showed up many times. The genes are TRBV27 and TRBJ2-7; no clear D. The V end lost 6 bases, the J end lost 5 bases, and 14 bases lay between the germline ends. Germline CDR1 MNHEY, CDR2 SMNVEV (reference sequence). This CDR3 comprises 13 residues. The CDR3 loop reads CASRDGRDHEQYF. The CDR3 DNA is TGTGCCAGCAGGGACGGGCGCGACCACGAGCAGTACTTC.

V is TRBV19 and J is TRBJ1-6, with D perhaps matching TRBD1 (5 bases). The CDR3 is 13 residues long. Looked up from germline, CDR1 is LNHDA and CDR2 is SQIVND (reference sequence). Trimming cost V 10 bases and J 8 bases, with 15 bases left between them. The CDR3 spells CAKEGREHSPLHF. The CDR3 DNA follows: TGTGCCAAGGAGGGGCGGGAACATTCACCCCTCCACTTT.

This rearrangement joins TRBV12-3 or TRBV12-4 to TRBJ1-1, with D uncertain. The CDR3 contains 14 residues. V was clipped by 3 bases and J by 0 bases, with 8 bases between them. CDR3 in DNA: TGTGCCAGCAGTTTCGGGCCCCTGAACACTGAAGCTTTCTTT. It encodes CASSFGPLNTEAFF.

In its sample, this clonotype was seen many times. This chain connects TRBV6-1 to TRBJ2-7; D call uncertain. Per germline, CDR1 MNHNS and CDR2 SASEGT. This CDR3 has 15 residues. V gave up 9 bases and J gave up 0 bases, with 18 bases separating them. The CDR3 DNA is TGTGCCAGGGGAATTGGGCAAGCTTACTCCTACGAGCAGTACTTC. It translates to CARGIGQAYSYEQYF.

This clonotype was found once. V is TRBV24-1 and J is TRBJ2-3; 9 bases are a match to TRBD2. CDR3 size: 16 residues. CDR1 is KGHDR, CDR2 SFDVKD, per germline. Losses at the gene ends were 0 bases for V and 6 bases for J; bases not matched to a gene: 6. CDR3 in amino acids: CATSDLLAGTGDTQYF. Here the CDR3 DNA reads TGTGCCACCAGTGATTTGCTAGCGGGAACCGGGGATACGCAGTATTTT.

This clonotype was picked up a small number of times. Being one base from a much bigger clone, this may be a read error. The chain links TRBV12-3 or TRBV12-4 to TRBJ2-1, with 8 positions matching TRBD2. This CDR3 comprises 14 residues. Unmatched junction bases numbered 8, after V lost 4 bases and J lost 9 bases. The CDR3 here is CASSSRLASSEQFF. As DNA, the CDR3 is TGTGCCAGCAGTTCCCGACTAGCGTCCAGTGAGCAGTTCTTC.

This clonotype was recorded at least ten times. The chain joins TRBV5-1 to TRBJ2-7; TRBD1 matches at 8 bases. Germline V lookup: CDR1 SGHRS, CDR2 YFSETQ. V shed 4 bases and J 4 bases; nucleotides not matched to a gene: 7. This CDR3 is 14 amino acids long. The CDR3: CASSVRTGQYEQYF. CDR3 DNA: TGCGCCAGCAGCGTGAGGACAGGGCAATACGAGCAGTACTTC.

In this sample, this clonotype turned up many times. The chain links TRBV20-1 to TRBJ2-3; 11 positions match TRBD2. CDR1 DFQATT and CDR2 SNEGSKA come from the germline V gene (reference sequence). The CDR3 is made up of 14 amino acids. Germline trimming cut 1 base from V and 4 bases from J; bases unmatched to any gene: 1. The CDR3 DNA reads as TGCAGTGCTAGAGGGGGACTAGCGGCAGATACGCAGTATTTT. This codes for CSARGGLAADTQYF.

This clonotype was seen at least ten times. The V gene is TRBV15, the J gene TRBJ1-2, with unresolved D. Trimming shortened V by 0 bases and J by 8 bases, and 13 bases separated the two germline ends. Germline loops: CDR1 LNHNV, CDR2 YYDKDF (reference sequence). The CDR3 is 14 amino acids. CDR3 sequence reads: CATSRDQTRSGYTF. The CDR3, as DNA: TGTGCCACCAGCAGAGATCAAACTCGCTCGGGCTACACCTTC.

This clonotype was detected many times. The V call is TRBV7-8, the J call TRBJ2-5, with 7 nucleotides matching TRBD2. The length of the CDR3 is 14 residues. CDR1 is SGHVS and CDR2 is FQNEAQ in the germline V gene. Trimming cost V 0 bases and J 2 bases; bases outside gene matches: 0. This CDR3 reads CASSLAGGQETQYF. The DNA for the CDR3 is TGTGCCAGCAGCTTAGCGGGGGGGCAAGAGACCCAGTACTTC.

This clonotype has a count of ten or more. The rearrangement uses TRBV11-2 and TRBJ1-1; possibly TRBD1 for D (6 bases). V was pared by 1 base and J by 4 bases, with 13 bases between. Germline V lookup: CDR1 SGHAT, CDR2 FQNNGV. The CDR3 sequence is 15 residues long. Written as DNA, the CDR3 is TGTGCCAGCAGCTTAGGCCAGGGGTTGGTCACTGAAGCTTTCTTT. Its protein is CASSLGQGLVTEAFF.

There are many counts of this clonotype. The V call is TRBV11-2, the J call TRBJ2-5; D perhaps matches TRBD1 (6 bases). The germline CDR1 and CDR2 sequences are SGHAT and FQNNGV. This CDR3 is 14 amino acids long. Trimming cost V 3 bases and J 5 bases, with 13 bases left between them. The chain's CDR3 is CASSLLGAGETQYF. The DNA for the CDR3 is TGTGCCAGCAGCTTGCTGGGGGCCGGGGAGACCCAGTACTTC.

This clonotype has ten or more counts. The chain is built from TRBV6-2 or TRBV6-3 and TRBJ1-1; 7 positions agree with TRBD1. Germline-derived CDR1 and CDR2 are MNHEY and SVGEGT. The CDR3 contains 14 residues. After removal of 9 bases from V and 8 bases from J, the junction contained 15 bases not matched to a gene. The CDR3, as DNA: TGTGCCAGTACACCGACAGGGAGAAGAGAAGAAGCTTTCTTT. This encodes CASTPTGRREEAFF.

At least ten counts were recorded for this clonotype. The genes are TRBV9 and TRBJ2-5; 8 nucleotides agree with TRBD2. The CDR3 loop spans 15 amino acids. The trim removed 1 base at V and 2 bases at J, leaving 4 bases unmatched. CDR1 and CDR2 from the germline V gene are SGDLS and YYNGEE. This chain's CDR3 is CASSVSGSDQETQYF. DNA of the CDR3: TGTGCCAGCAGCGTAAGCGGGAGTGATCAAGAGACCCAGTACTTC.

This clonotype was seen many times. V is TRBV3-1 and J is TRBJ1-6; TRBD1 matches at 8 bases. V was clipped by 4 bases and J by 7 bases; unmatched bases: 6. Germline-derived CDR1 and CDR2 are LGHDT and YNNKEL (reference sequence). This CDR3 region has 15 residues. The chain's CDR3 is CASSRRQGINSPLHF. The CDR3 DNA is TGTGCCAGCAGCCGCAGACAGGGGATAAATTCACCCCTCCACTTT.